One TCR beta chain is described in this entry. Its antigen is currently not known. Per-base qualities were not stored, and no clone one base away is much larger. These data belong to a study of T cell changes during pregnancy in multiple sclerosis (dated by TCRdb to between 2018 and 2020). Regarding the complete study: The study examined how the T cell repertoire changed over the course of pregnancy in women with multiple sclerosis.

Libraries were constructed by the immunoSEQ multiplex PCR assay. This is the immuneACCESS table as TCRdb keeps it, with only in-frame sequences that have V and J called. A part of the clones is gone; compared with another copy, unresolved V genes explain less than half, and the rest is unexplained. This sample is represented by roughly 110,000 clones; less than 95% of them were singletons. The leading ten clones occupy 1.6% of the sample. The germline V gene encodes CDR1 MNHEY and CDR2 SMNVEV (reference sequence). The V and J ends are trimmed by 3 bases and 2 bases, leaving 11 bases between them. Taken from cysteine to phenylalanine, the CDR3 has 14 residues. The CDR3 DNA has 42 bases and is translated from base 1.

The receptor was derived from a female donor with multiple sclerosis, enrolled in a pregnancy study. The sample consisted of peripheral blood, taken after pregnancy. The chain is encoded by TRBV27 joined to TRBJ2-7, and the D gene may be TRBD1, 5 bases matching. The CDR3 is CASSLAKGTYEQYF. The nucleotides read TGTGCCAGCAGTTTGGCGAAGGGGACCTACGAGCAGTACTTC.